The 10 T cell receptor beta chains below all came from one sample that was sequenced in a study of spatial heterogeneity in lung cancer (dated by TCRdb to the late 2010s). Libraries were prepared through 5' RACE. Sequencing instrument: NextSeq 500. Using fastp at Q25 and MiXCR, TCRdb reprocessed the public reads and kept productive beta chains. Rows with one shared CDR3 protein collapse into an entry with the most common genes and DNA. Present in this sample are around 13,000 distinct CDR3 sequences, 5.2% of which were seen just once. The ten largest clones capture about 36% of the sample. The time point label for this specimen denotes: sample taken at primary tumor resection. Whole RNA extracted from tumor and nontumor lung tissue, or from cryopreserved PBMC samples, was used for TCR sequencing without cell sorting. Specimen: lung tumor tissue, collected at surgery. These TCRs come from a human donor with early-stage non-small cell lung cancer.

This clonotype has ten or more counts. Because the library targeted alpha chains, this beta chain is an off-target read whose size means little. The chain carries TRBV18 and TRBJ1-1; no definite D call. Trimming pared 1 base from V and 0 bases from J, leaving 9 bases between. The CDR3 sequence is 15 residues long. Germline loops: CDR1 KGHSH, CDR2 LQKENI. As DNA, the CDR3 is TGTGCCAGCTCACCACGGGCGGATATGAACACTGAAGCTTTCTTT. Protein product: CASSPRADMNTEAFF. Full variable domain (rest looked up from reference TRBV18 and TRBJ1-1): NAGVMQNPRHLVRRRGQEARLRCSPMKGHSHVYWYRQLPEEGLKFMVYLQKENIIDESGMPKERFSAEFPKEGPSILRIQQVVRGDSAAYFCASSPRADMNTEAFFGQGTRLTVV.

A note on this clonotype: The library was designed around alpha chains, so this beta chain is a stray read whose abundance carries little weight. The CDR3 DNA reads as TGTGCCAGCAGCCCGGGACTATCGCGCTACAATGAGCAGTTCTTC. This codes for CASSPGLSRYNEQFF. The chain joins TRBV3-2 to TRBJ2-1; the tabulated D call, TRBD2, remains unverified against the DNA. TRBV3-2 is a known pseudogene. The CDR3 length is 15 residues.

This clonotype was recorded at least ten times. The size of this beta chain means little, since it is a stray read in a library made for alpha chains. DNA of the CDR3: TGTGCCAGCAGTTTCGGGGTGGGTTCACCCCTCCACTTT. Its protein is CASSFGVGSPLHF. The V gene is TRBV12-3 or TRBV12-4, the J gene TRBJ1-6, with no clear D. V was pared by 3 bases and J by 9 bases, with 9 bases between. The CDR3 sequence is 13 residues long.

At least ten counts were recorded for this clonotype. As an off-target read in a library built for alpha chains, this beta chain has a frequency of little significance. The chain employs TRBV6-2 or TRBV6-3 and TRBJ1-2; D ambiguous. The V and J ends lost 6 bases and 4 bases respectively, with 9 bases between them. Germline values: CDR1 MNHEY, CDR2 SVGEGT. The CDR3 has 12 amino acids. CDR3 amino acids: CASRGRIYGYTF. CDR3 coding DNA: TGTGCCAGCAGGGGCAGGATCTATGGCTACACCTTC.

This clonotype was observed at least ten times. This beta chain turned up in a library designed for alpha chains; as an off-target read, its abundance says little. The V gene is TRBV6-2 or TRBV6-3, the J gene TRBJ2-7; D is perhaps TRBD2 (5 bases). There are 13 residues in the CDR3. CDR1 MNHEY and CDR2 SVGEGT come from the germline V gene. The V and J ends lost 6 bases and 7 bases respectively, with 16 bases between them. This CDR3 reads CASSRRVGGEQYF. Here the CDR3 DNA reads TGTGCCAGCAGCCGACGGGTCGGCGGGGAGCAGTACTTC.

This clonotype came up many times. In a library made to pick up alpha chains, this beta chain is a stray read with a size that means little. The chain is built from TRBV10-3 and TRBJ1-5; D is uncertain. The CDR3 is 14 residues long. CDR1 and CDR2 (germline): ENHRY, SYGVKD. V lost 2 bases and J 3 bases, leaving 8 bases between the germline ends. CDR3 nucleotides: TGTGCCATCAGTGAGGGGGTTAACAATCAGCCCCAGCATTTT. Encoded protein: CAISEGVNNQPQHF.

The sample holds a few counts of this clonotype. This beta chain lies outside the target of a library built for alpha chains; its clone size means little. The CDR3 DNA reads TGTGCCAGCAGCTTATCCTTTAAGACCGAGCAGTACTTC. Amino acid sequence: CASSLSFKTEQYF. The V and J genes are TRBV7-2 and TRBJ2-7; D is undetermined. The CDR3 has 13 amino acids. Germline V gives CDR1 SGHTA, CDR2 FQGNSA. V dropped 2 bases and J dropped 6 bases, with 11 bases sitting between them.

This clonotype showed up many times. This beta chain turned up in a library designed for alpha chains; as an off-target read, its abundance says little. The chain carries TRBV11-2 and TRBJ2-1; no reliable D call. There are 14 residues in the CDR3. The V and J ends lost 2 bases and 2 bases respectively, with 7 bases between them. Germline V CDR1 and CDR2: SGHAT, FQNNGV. The chain's CDR3 is CASSLSLAYNEQFF. CDR3 sequence (DNA): TGTGCCAGCAGCTTATCCCTAGCCTACAATGAGCAGTTCTTC.

This clonotype was recorded many times. This beta chain slipped into a library made for alpha chains as a stray read, so its size is not meaningful. The genes are TRBV3-1 and TRBJ1-6; D gene unclear. V shed 4 bases and J shed 0 bases, with 10 bases lying between them. Germline V CDR1 and CDR2: LGHDT, YNNKEL (reference sequence). The CDR3 runs to 16 residues. The CDR3 DNA reads as TGTGCCAGCAGCCCCCTCCAGTTCTCCTATAATTCACCCCTCCACTTT. Translating gives CASSPLQFSYNSPLHF.

This clonotype was seen a few times. A library prepared for alpha chains yielded this beta chain as an off-target read; its size is of little meaning. The chain links TRBV7-8 to TRBJ2-3, with TRBD2 matching over 7 bases. The V gene end was trimmed by 7 bases and the J gene end by 1 base; junction bases not matched to a gene: 11. From germline, CDR1 is SGHVS and CDR2 FQNEAQ. The CDR3 has 16 residues. Here the CDR3 reads CASTPTRLAGTDTQYF. DNA of the CDR3: TGTGCCAGCACCCCGACCCGGCTAGCGGGCACAGATACGCAGTATTTT.